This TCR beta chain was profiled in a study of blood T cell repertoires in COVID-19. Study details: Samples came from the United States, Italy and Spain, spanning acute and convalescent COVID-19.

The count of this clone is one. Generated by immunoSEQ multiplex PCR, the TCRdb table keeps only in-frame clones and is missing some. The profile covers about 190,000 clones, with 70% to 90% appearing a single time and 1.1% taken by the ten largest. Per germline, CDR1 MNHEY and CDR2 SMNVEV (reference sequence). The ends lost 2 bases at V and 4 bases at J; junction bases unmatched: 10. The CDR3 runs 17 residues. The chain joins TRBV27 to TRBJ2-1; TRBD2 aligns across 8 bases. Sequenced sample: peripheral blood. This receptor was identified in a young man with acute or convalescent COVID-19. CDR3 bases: TGTGCCAGCAGTTTAACCCGGGTAGCGGGGCGTTACAATGAGCAGTTCTTC. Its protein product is CASSLTRVAGRYNEQFF.